The clone carrying this TCR beta chain has more than one count but fewer than ten. Assay: immunoSEQ multiplex PCR; the TCRdb copy retains only in-frame clones and omits some. The table records 2,000 to 2,500 clones, approximately 14% of them present only once. This sample was included in a study of tumour-infiltrating T cells in Burkitt lymphoma. Germline loops: CDR1 LGHNA, CDR2 YNFKEQ. V was clipped by 4 bases and J by 7 bases, with 8 bases between them. This CDR3 is 12 amino acids long. The V gene is TRBV4-2, the J gene TRBJ2-4; D is perhaps TRBD2 (5 bases). The sequence derives from a human donor with Burkitt lymphoma. Sequences were obtained from tumor tissue. CDR3 nucleotides: TGTGCCAGCAGCCCGGGCGGGAACATTCAGTACTTC. Residues: CASSPGGNIQYF.